This T cell receptor (beta chain) came from a study of blood T cells in healthy people across ages. Study details: About one barcoded beta molecule per two T cells was captured by template switching.

V lost 5 bases and J 5 bases, leaving 18 bases between the germline ends. Per germline, CDR1 SEHNR and CDR2 FQNEAQ (reference sequence). The CDR3 length is 15 residues. PCR was performed a second time for 7 to 11 cycles using a sample-barcoded 5' primer and a J-beta primer mix. In TCRdb, the 5' RACE reads were re-called with MiXCR into one record per CDR3 protein. In the table there are fewer than 1.5 million distinct CDR3 sequences, about 40% of which are singletons. J is TRBJ2-5 and V is TRBV7-9, with D tentatively TRBD2 (5 bases). Sequences were obtained from blood. The sequence derives from a woman between 18 and 29 years old in good health. This CDR3 reads CASSRRASQEETQYF. In DNA form, the CDR3 reads TGTGCCAGCAGCCGGCGGGCCTCCCAGGAGGAGACCCAGTACTTC.